This T cell receptor (beta chain) is drawn from a study of blood T cell repertoires in COVID-19. Study-wide context: Two negative PCRs, clearance, or symptom resolution had been documented for recovered Cohort 3 donors.

The assay was immunoSEQ multiplex PCR, and TCRdb's table has in-frame clones only and misses some. The top ten clones hold roughly 3.7% of a sample with roughly 150,000 clones, 84% of them seen once. This clone was picked up one time. This study enrolled people aged about 18 to 90 from about two dozen US geographic areas. The germline V gene has CDR1 PRHDT and CDR2 FYEKMQ (reference sequence). After removal of 4 bases from V and 1 base from J, the junction contained 5 bases not matched to a gene. CDR3 size: 16 residues. The chain combines TRBV13 with TRBJ2-3; 10 bases align to TRBD2. The sequence was obtained from a man between 45 and 60 years old in a cohort exposed to, infected with or recovered from COVID-19 (not recorded which). What was sequenced was PBMCs or T cells enriched from blood (not recorded which). CDR3 nucleotides: TGTGCCAGCAGCTCGCTGACTAGCGGGCGCACAGATACGCAGTATTTT. Translated: CASSSLTSGRTDTQYF. The full variable domain, completed using reference TRBV13 and TRBJ2-3, is AAGVIQSPRHLIKEKRETATLKCYPIPRHDTVYWYQQGPGQDPQFLISFYEKMQSDKGSIPDRFSAQQFSDYHSELNMSSLELGDSALYFCASSSLTSGRTDTQYFGPGTRLTVL.